This is a list of T cell receptor beta chains from one sample in a study of T cell repertoires in ileal Crohn's disease. Measured with immunoSEQ multiplex PCR; TCRdb has only the in-frame clones, and not every one. The data show about 15,000 clones, with just under 80% seen just once and around 4.1% held by the top ten. The sequencing input was ileal tissue. Receptors originate from an adult with Crohn's disease. Both conserved end residues are part of each CDR3. D genes are given only for firm matches. Rows give clone size only sometimes, using once, few, many, or a class for an expanded clone.

D	V	size	J	DNA	CDR3
NA	TRBV7-6	NA	TRBJ2-2	TGTGCCAGCAGCTCCCCCGGGCCTTCCGGTAGCGCCGGGGAGCTGTTTTTT	CASSSPGPSGSAGELFF
NA	TRBV7-6	NA	TRBJ1-2	TGTGCCAGCAGCCTACAGGGAAACTATGGCTACACCTTC	CASSLQGNYGYTF
NA	TRBV7-1	NA	TRBJ2-7	TGTGCCAGCAGCTTAGGTAAGAAAGGAGGCGAGCAGTACTTC	CASSLGKKGGEQYF
NA	TRBV7-2	NA	TRBJ2-2	TGTGCCAGCAGCTTGCAGTTGAACACCGGGGAGCTGTTTTTT	CASSLQLNTGELFF
NA	TRBV18	NA	TRBJ1-4	TGTGCCAGCTCACCAGGGGGTCACTATAATGAAAAACTGTTTTTT	CASSPGGHYNEKLFF
NA	TRBV5-1	NA	TRBJ1-1	TGCGCCAGCAGCTTCAGCTACCCGGAGGACACTGAAGCTTTCTTT	CASSFSYPEDTEAFF
NA	TRBV11-2	NA	TRBJ2-3	TGTGCCAGCAGCCCCACCGTCGCAGATACGCAGTATTTT	CASSPTVADTQYF
NA	TRBV7-2	NA	TRBJ1-6	TGTGCCAGCAGCTTATGGGACACGAGCTCCTATAATTCACCCCTCCACTTT	CASSLWDTSSYNSPLHF
TRBD1	TRBV29-1	NA	TRBJ1-2	TGCAGCGTTGAACTACAGGGGGCAATCTATGGCTACACCTTC	CSVELQGAIYGYTF
NA	TRBV4-1	NA	TRBJ1-5	TGCGCCAGCAGCCAAGATTGGCAGGGTCGTCAGCCCCAGCATTTT	CASSQDWQGRQPQHF
TRBD1	TRBV5-6	NA	TRBJ1-1	TGTGCCAGCAGCATGCTTCGGACAGGGGTTGCGGATACTGAAGCTTTCTTT	CASSMLRTGVADTEAFF
NA	TRBV19	few	TRBJ2-7	TGTGCCAGTAGTATAATCCCAGGCTACGAGCAGTACTTC	CASSIIPGYEQYF
NA	TRBV10-3	NA	TRBJ1-5	TGTGCCATCAGTGAGCGAGGGGCCCGGGGGGAGCCCCAGCATTTT	CAISERGARGEPQHF
TRBD2	TRBV7-9	NA	TRBJ2-3	TGTGCCACCTCCGGGACTAGCGGCACAGATACGCAGTATTTT	CATSGTSGTDTQYF
TRBD2	TRBV5-4	NA	TRBJ2-3	TGTGCCAGCAGTTTGACTAGCGGGGGAAGCACAGATACGCAGTATTTT	CASSLTSGGSTDTQYF
TRBD1	TRBV10-3	NA	TRBJ2-7	TGTGCCATCAGTGATCGGGACAGGGCTCGGGTGGAGCAGTACTTC	CAISDRDRARVEQYF
NA	TRBV7-2	NA	TRBJ2-1	TGTGCCAGCAGCTTAACTTACAGCTCCTACAATGAGCAGTTCTTC	CASSLTYSSYNEQFF
NA	TRBV5-5	NA	TRBJ2-5	TGTGCCAGCAGCTTCTGGGGGACACAAGAGACCCAGTACTTC	CASSFWGTQETQYF
NA	TRBV27	NA	TRBJ1-4	TGTGCCAGCAGTTTATATCCAGGCCCTAATGAAAAACTGTTTTTT	CASSLYPGPNEKLFF
NA	TRBV29-1	NA	TRBJ2-1	TGCAGCGTTGAAGCAGTTTTCAGAGTGGGAGAGACCCTCGATGAGCAGTTCTTC	CSVEAVFRVGETLDEQFF
TRBD2	TRBV2	NA	TRBJ2-3	TGTGCCAGCAGAAGATCTAGCGGAACTAGCACAGATACGCAGTATTTT	CASRRSSGTSTDTQYF
TRBD1	TRBV20-1	NA	TRBJ2-1	TGCAGTGCCGACAGGGCCGGGCAGTTCTTC	CSADRAGQFF
NA	TRBV9	once	TRBJ2-1	TGTGCCAGCTCGCGTAGGAGGGATACTTACAATGAGCAGTTCTTC	CASSRRRDTYNEQFF
TRBD1	TRBV18	NA	TRBJ2-1	TGTGCCAGCTCACCACCGGTGGGACAGGGCTCCTACAATGAGCAGTTCTTC	CASSPPVGQGSYNEQFF
NA	TRBV5-4	NA	TRBJ1-6	TGTGCCAGCAGCTTGGGGGCGACCCATTCACCCCTCCACTTT	CASSLGATHSPLHF
TRBD1	TRBV19	NA	TRBJ1-1	TGTGCCAGTAGTACCTCACGGACAGGGGTGACCACTGAAGCTTTCTTT	CASSTSRTGVTTEAFF
NA	TRBV15	NA	TRBJ2-1	TGTGCCACGACCAGTGAAGCCGGGACCTACAATGAGCAGTTCTTC	CATTSEAGTYNEQFF